The 6 T cell receptor beta chains presented below share a single source sample, sequenced in a study of T cell responses to AZD1222 COVID-19 vaccine. Profiling relied on immunoSEQ multiplex PCR, and the TCRdb table lists in-frame clones only, not all of them. This sample yields tens of thousands of clones, of which 70% to 90% are seen a single time; about 19% belongs to the top ten. The sample was peripheral blood, taken on day 0 of AZD1222 vaccination. Receptor source: an adult in good health.

This chain connects TRBV7-8 to TRBJ2-5; D might be TRBD2 (6 bases). The CDR3 loop spans 13 amino acids. The germline gives CDR1 SGHVS, CDR2 FQNEAQ. V lost 5 bases to trimming and J lost 7 bases, with 14 bases between them. CDR3 coding DNA: TGTGCCAGCAGCCAAGAGACTAGGGGGACCCAGTACTTC. Its translation: CASSQETRGTQYF.

This chain uses TRBV5-8 with TRBJ1-2, with 7 positions matching TRBD1. The CDR3 consists of 13 residues. The junction had 7 bases not matched to a gene; V was cut back by 5 bases and J by 6 bases. CDR1 and CDR2 from the germline V gene are SGHTS and YDEGEE. CDR3 loop: CASSLQGMDGYTF. CDR3 sequence (DNA): TGTGCCAGCAGTCTACAGGGGATGGATGGCTACACCTTC.

The CDR3 here is CASSPGLAGVDEQYF. In nucleotides, the CDR3 is TGTGCCAGCAGCCCGGGACTAGCGGGAGTGGACGAGCAGTACTTC. This chain joins TRBV7-2 and TRBJ2-7, with 14 positions matching TRBD2. This CDR3 is 15 amino acids long. Germline CDR1 and CDR2: SGHTA and FQGNSA. The V segment lost 5 bases and the J segment 5 bases; nucleotides outside the gene matches: 5.

V usage is TRBV19 and J usage is TRBJ1-5; D is possibly TRBD1 (5 bases). Trimming took 4 bases from V and 8 from J, leaving 9 bases between them. This CDR3 contains 12 residues. Germline assignment: CDR1 LNHDA and CDR2 SQIVND (reference sequence). This CDR3 reads CASSSQGEPQHF. The CDR3 DNA follows: TGTGCCAGTAGTAGCCAAGGGGAGCCCCAGCATTTT.

V usage is TRBV2 and J usage is TRBJ1-3; TRBD1 aligns across 7 bases. The CDR3 loop spans 17 amino acids. CDR1 is SNHLY and CDR2 is FYNNEI in the germline V gene. Germline trimming cut 10 bases from V and 0 bases from J; bases unmatched to any gene: 15. DNA of the CDR3: TGTGCCACCGGACAGGCCAGTCTATTAACCTCTGGAAACACCATATATTTT. Translating it yields CATGQASLLTSGNTIYF.

This clone was seen a few times. The chain has TRBV7-9 and TRBJ2-2; TRBD1 might be the D (6 bases). Trimming shortened V by 4 bases and J by 6 bases, and 18 bases separated the two germline ends. The germline CDR1 and CDR2 sequences are SEHNR and FQNEAQ (reference sequence). The CDR3 covers 16 residues. The CDR3 is CASSSNPDRSAGELFF. The CDR3, as DNA: TGTGCCAGCAGCTCAAACCCCGACAGGTCCGCCGGGGAGCTGTTTTTT. The entire variable domain, with the rest obtained from reference TRBV7-9 and TRBJ2-2, is as follows: DTGVSQNPRHKITKRGQNVTFRCDPISEHNRLYWYRQTLGQGPEFLTYFQNEAQLEKSRLLSDRFSAERPKGSFSTLEIQRTEQGDSAMYLCASSSNPDRSAGELFFGEGSRLTVL.